These 20 T cell receptor beta chains originate from one sample sequenced in a study of molecular identifiers for immune sequencing clone quantification. From the PCR reads, TCRdb called clonotypes with MiXCR, one entry per CDR3 protein. The sample carries hundreds of thousands of distinct CDR3 sequences, roughly 27% recorded once. Sequenced material: naive CD8+ T cells from blood, with Jurkat cell RNA spiked in. Subset described: FACS-sorted CD8+CD4-CCR7+CD45RA+ naive T cells. The source is a human donor in good health. Some libraries in this study had Jurkat cell RNA spiked in.

The V gene is TRBV5-6, the J gene TRBJ2-7, with 15 bases aligning to TRBD2. CDR3 size: 16 residues. Unmatched junction bases numbered 5, after V lost 4 bases and J lost 3 bases. Germline CDR1 is SGHDT and CDR2 is YYEEEE. CDR3 coding DNA: TGTGCCAGCAGCGTTGGGACTAGCGGGAGGTTCTACGAGCAGTACTTC. This gives the protein CASSVGTSGRFYEQYF.

Comments on this clonotype: This may arise from a read error, as a much more abundant clone is one base away. V and J are TRBV19 and TRBJ2-4; TRBD2 might be the D (7 bases). The V gene lost 6 bases and the J gene lost 0 bases, with 12 bases spanning the gap. Germline CDR1 LNHDA, CDR2 SQIVND (reference sequence). The CDR3 consists of 15 residues. The CDR3 DNA reads as TGTGCCAGTAGGATGGGGGGGCGAGCCAAAAACATTCAGTACTTC. This gives the protein CASRMGGRAKNIQYF.

The gene calls are TRBV6-2 or TRBV6-3 and TRBJ2-1; 12 bases line up with TRBD1. Germline CDR1 and CDR2: MNHEY and SVGEGT. The CDR3 loop spans 15 amino acids. J gave up 8 bases and V 5 bases, and 7 bases lay outside the gene matches. The CDR3 is CASSTGTGGYHEQFF. CDR3 nucleotide sequence: TGTGCCAGCAGTACCGGGACAGGGGGCTATCATGAGCAGTTCTTC.

In regard to this clonotype: This sequence may be a read error, since a much larger clone differs from it by one base. V usage is TRBV30 and J usage is TRBJ2-1, with 8 positions matching TRBD2. Germline loops: CDR1 GTSNPN, CDR2 SVGIG (reference sequence). This CDR3 has 14 amino acids. CDR3 amino acids: CARSTGLGGNEQFF. As DNA, the CDR3 is TGTGCCCGGAGTACGGGACTAGGGGGCAATGAGCAGTTCTTC. The full variable domain, rest sourced from reference TRBV30 and TRBJ2-1, is SQTIHQWPATLVQPVGSPLSLECTVEGTSNPNLYWYRQAAGRGLQLLFYSVGIGQISSEVPQNLSASRPQDRQFILSSKKLLLSDSGFYLCARSTGLGGNEQFFGPGTRLTVL.

On this clonotype: A read error may explain this, as a much larger clone is one base away. The V call is TRBV7-9, the J call TRBJ2-3; D ambiguous. The length of the CDR3 is 14 residues. CDR1 and CDR2 (germline): SEHNR, FQNEAQ (reference sequence). The CDR3 DNA is TGTGCCAGCGGCTTACCGGTGGGCGCAGATACGCAGTATTTT. The encoded protein is CASGLPVGADTQYF.

In this sample, this clonotype turned up a few times. This chain uses TRBV4-2 with TRBJ2-7; 8 nucleotides agree with TRBD1. CDR1 is LGHNA and CDR2 is YNFKEQ in the germline V gene. With V trimmed by 1 base and J by 6 bases, 8 bases remained unmatched. The CDR3 extends over 15 amino acids. The CDR3, as DNA: TGTGCCAGCAGCCAAGGGGGGACAGGCGTCCGCGAGCAGTACTTC. It yields the protein CASSQGGTGVREQYF.

Points on this clonotype: One base away lies a much larger clone, so this may be a sequencing read error. This chain connects TRBV13 to TRBJ2-5; 10 positions match TRBD2. Germline lookup yields CDR1 PRHDT and CDR2 FYEKMQ (reference sequence). This CDR3 is 15 amino acids long. For the CDR3, the DNA is TGTGCCAGCAGCCGTAGCGGGGGGCTCCAAGAGACCCAGCACTTC. This translates into CASSRSGGLQETQHF.

The rearrangement uses TRBV6-1 and TRBJ2-5; 10 bases fit TRBD2. Germline lookup yields CDR1 MNHNS and CDR2 SASEGT. The J segment lost 4 bases and the V segment lost 2 bases, leaving 10 bases of the junction unmatched. The CDR3 contains 17 residues. The CDR3 DNA is TGTGCCAGCAGTGAATGGTTAGCGGGGGGTTCTAGAGAGACCCAGTACTTC. It specifies CASSEWLAGGSRETQYF.

This sequence joins TRBV28 and TRBJ2-5; 13 bases align to TRBD2. The CDR3 is made up of 16 amino acids. With 5 bases clipped from V and 2 bases from J, the junction kept 5 bases outside the gene matches. Germline V CDR1 and CDR2: MDHEN, SYDVKM. CDR3 nucleotides: TGTGCCAGCAGTCCGGGGACTAGCGGGGCTCAAGAGACCCAGTACTTC. Encoded protein: CASSPGTSGAQETQYF.

The chain couples TRBV28 to TRBJ2-7; 8 nucleotides agree with TRBD2. CDR1 and CDR2 (germline): MDHEN, SYDVKM. This CDR3 is built from 15 residues. V shed 3 bases, J shed 4 bases, and the junction held 8 bases outside the gene matches. This CDR3 reads CASSFSSGSTYEQYF. The CDR3 DNA reads as TGTGCCAGCAGTTTTAGCAGCGGGAGTACGTACGAGCAGTACTTC.

This clonotype was counted only a few times. V gene TRBV28 combines with J gene TRBJ1-5; D not resolved. This CDR3 has 17 residues. Germline assignment: CDR1 MDHEN and CDR2 SYDVKM. Trimming removed 2 bases at V and 0 bases at J, with 14 bases between. The CDR3 DNA reads TGTGCCAGCAGTTTAGGGGTTGCCCGGGATAGCAATCAGCCCCAGCATTTT. Translated, it gives CASSLGVARDSNQPQHF. Full variable domain (outside the CDR3, taken from reference TRBV28 and TRBJ1-5): DVKVTQSSRYLVKRTGEKVFLECVQDMDHENMFWYRQDPGLGLRLIYFSYDVKMKEKGDIPEGYSVSREKKERFSLILESASTNQTSMYLCASSLGVARDSNQPQHFGDGTRLSIL.

Ten or more counts support this clonotype. The chain links TRBV7-9 to TRBJ2-7; maybe TRBD2 (6 bases). CDR1 and CDR2 (germline): SEHNR, FQNEAQ (reference sequence). CDR3 size: 13 residues. V shed 5 bases and J shed 7 bases, with 15 bases lying between them. The CDR3 loop reads CASSSGPFGEQYF. As DNA, the CDR3 is TGTGCCAGCAGCAGCGGGCCATTTGGGGAGCAGTACTTC.

A remark on this clonotype: A single base separates this from a much larger clone, so it may be a read error. V usage is TRBV5-1 and J usage is TRBJ2-7; possibly TRBD2 for D (5 bases). Germline lookup yields CDR1 SGHRS and CDR2 YFSETQ. The CDR3 spans 15 residues. V was shortened by 0 bases and J by 0 bases, with 10 bases between the two germline ends. This chain's CDR3 is CASSLAEECSYEQYF. The DNA for the CDR3 is TGCGCCAGCAGCTTGGCGGAGGAGTGCTCCTACGAGCAGTACTTC.

There are a few counts of this clonotype. This chain uses TRBV9 with TRBJ2-5; no clear D. V was trimmed by 4 bases and J by 5 bases, leaving 18 bases between them. The germline V gene has CDR1 SGDLS and CDR2 YYNGEE. The CDR3 has 15 amino acids. This CDR3 reads CASSPRPGLRETQYF. The CDR3 DNA sequence: TGTGCCAGCAGCCCCAGGCCAGGCCTAAGGGAGACCCAGTACTTC. The entire variable domain, with the rest obtained from reference TRBV9 and TRBJ2-5, is as follows: DSGVTQTPKHLITATGQRVTLRCSPRSGDLSVYWYQQSLDQGLQFLIQYYNGEERAKGNILERFSAQQFPDLHSELNLSSLELGDSALYFCASSPRPGLRETQYFGPGTRLLVL.

This clonotype showed up just once. One end of the junction does not line up with germline, which may come from a read error. The chain has TRBV2 and TRBJ2-3, with 7 bases fitting TRBD2. The length of the CDR3 is 15 residues. The V gene's germline CDR1 is SNHLY and CDR2 FYNNEI. CDR3 amino acids: CASLWGGYSTDTRYF. For the CDR3, the DNA is TGTGCCAGCCTCTGGGGGGGGTACAGCACAGATACGCGGTATTTT.

V and J are TRBV28 and TRBJ2-1; D possibly corresponds to TRBD1 (5 bases). V was cut by 3 bases and J by 9 bases, with 21 bases left in between. The CDR3 is 16 residues long. CDR1 is MDHEN, CDR2 SYDVKM, per germline. CDR3 amino acids: CASSFETESCIAEQFF. The CDR3 nucleotides are TGTGCCAGCAGTTTCGAGACAGAAAGCTGCATAGCTGAGCAGTTCTTC.

Turning to this clonotype: Just one base apart from a much larger clone, this may be a read error. This sequence joins TRBV5-1 and TRBJ1-1; D is possibly TRBD1 (5 bases). V was clipped by 7 bases and J by 6 bases, with 13 bases between them. Germline-derived CDR1 and CDR2 are SGHRS and YFSETQ. The CDR3 loop spans 12 amino acids. Here the CDR3 reads CASAELGAEAFF. As DNA, the CDR3 is TGCGCCAGCGCTGAGTTGGGGGCTGAAGCTTTCTTT.

Concerning this clonotype itself: A junction end diverges from the germline sequence, so it may reflect a read error. V and J are TRBV6-1 and TRBJ2-5; D may be TRBD1 or TRBD2 (5 bases each). CDR1 is MNHNS, CDR2 SASEGT, per germline. This CDR3 is 16 amino acids long. CDR3 residues: CASSAPWGSLQEPQYF. In nucleotides, the CDR3 is TGTGCCAGCAGTGCACCGTGGGGGTCACTTCAAGAGCCCCAGTACTTC.

A remark on this clonotype: This clone may be a read error of a much larger clone one base away. V is TRBV7-9 and J is TRBJ2-5; 12 nucleotides match TRBD1. Germline V gene lookup returns CDR1 SEHNR and CDR2 FQNEAQ (reference sequence). This CDR3 comprises 19 residues. This CDR3 is CASSLVLGQGAFRQEPQYF. The DNA of the CDR3 is TGTGCCAGCAGCTTAGTATTGGGACAGGGGGCATTCCGACAAGAGCCCCAGTACTTC.

To note about this clonotype: The germline gene is not matched at one end of the junction; a read error may be the cause. V and J are TRBV29-1 and TRBJ2-3; TRBD2 matches at 9 bases. CDR1 and CDR2 (germline): SQVTM, ANQGSEA. The CDR3 covers 18 residues. The CDR3 nucleotides read TGCAGCGTTGAAGATGGGAGCGGGGGGTTTTTTGGCACAGTTACGCAGTATTTT. Translating it yields CSVEDGSGGFFGTVTQYF.